The sequence of this T cell receptor beta chain was determined in a study of blood T cells in healthy people across ages. V was shortened by 7 bases and J by 4 bases, with 13 bases between the two germline ends. Germline V gene data show CDR1 as SQVTM and CDR2 as ANQGSEA. The CDR3 runs 12 residues. Study-level findings and limits: Using unsorted PBMCs precluded a conclusive naive versus antigen-experienced comparison.

Donors were healthy Caucasian individuals from Russia aged roughly 6 to 90. Isolation per sample recovered at least 6 million PBMCs. For this clonotype: Its cognate antigen is unknown.

For the second PCR, which ran for roughly 6 to 12 cycles, a sample-barcoded 5' primer and a J-beta primer mix were used. Each cDNA molecule carried a tag from a template-switch adaptor that contained 12 random nucleotides. Using its own MiXCR run on the 5' RACE reads, TCRdb lists one record per CDR3 protein. The repertoire includes 1 million to 1.2 million distinct CDR3 sequences, under 40% of them detected once, and around 13% sits in the top ten. The source of this sequence is a man between 18 and 29 years old in good health. The specimen was blood. This chain links TRBV29-1 with TRBJ2-5, with D tentatively TRBD1 (6 bases). CDR3 nucleotides: TGCAGCGGCCGACAGGCTGTAGAGACCCAGTACTTC. It is translated as CSGRQAVETQYF.